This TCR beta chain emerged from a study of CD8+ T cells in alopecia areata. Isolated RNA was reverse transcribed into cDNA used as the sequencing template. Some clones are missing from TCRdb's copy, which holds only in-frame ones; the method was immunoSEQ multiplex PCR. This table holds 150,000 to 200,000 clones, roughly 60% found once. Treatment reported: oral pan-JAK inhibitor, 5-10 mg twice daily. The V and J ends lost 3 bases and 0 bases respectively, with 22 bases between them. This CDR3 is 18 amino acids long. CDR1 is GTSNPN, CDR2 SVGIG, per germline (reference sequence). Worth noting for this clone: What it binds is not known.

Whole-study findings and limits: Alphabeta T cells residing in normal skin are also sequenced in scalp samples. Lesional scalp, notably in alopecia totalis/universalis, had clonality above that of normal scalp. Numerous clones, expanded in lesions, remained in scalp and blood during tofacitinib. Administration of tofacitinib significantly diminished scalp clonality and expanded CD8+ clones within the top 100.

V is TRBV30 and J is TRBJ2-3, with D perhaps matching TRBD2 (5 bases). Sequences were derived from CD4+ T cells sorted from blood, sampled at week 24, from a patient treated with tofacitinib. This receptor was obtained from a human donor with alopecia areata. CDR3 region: CAWSRHGGRGPSTDTQYF. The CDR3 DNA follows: TGTGCCTGGAGCCGACATGGCGGTCGGGGTCCTAGCACAGATACGCAGTATTTT.